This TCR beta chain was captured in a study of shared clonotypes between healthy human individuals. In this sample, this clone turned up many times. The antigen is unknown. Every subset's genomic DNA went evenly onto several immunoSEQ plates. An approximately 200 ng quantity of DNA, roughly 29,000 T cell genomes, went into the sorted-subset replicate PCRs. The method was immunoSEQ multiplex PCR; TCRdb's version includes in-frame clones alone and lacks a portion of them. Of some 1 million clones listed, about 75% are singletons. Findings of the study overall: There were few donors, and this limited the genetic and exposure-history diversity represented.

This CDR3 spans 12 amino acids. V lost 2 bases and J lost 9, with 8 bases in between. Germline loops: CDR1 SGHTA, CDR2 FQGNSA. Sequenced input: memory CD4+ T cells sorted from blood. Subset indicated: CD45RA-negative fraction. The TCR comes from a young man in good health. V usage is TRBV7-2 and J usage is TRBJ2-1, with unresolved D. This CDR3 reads CASSLQVSEQFF. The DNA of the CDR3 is TGTGCCAGCAGCTTACAAGTCTCTGAGCAGTTCTTC.